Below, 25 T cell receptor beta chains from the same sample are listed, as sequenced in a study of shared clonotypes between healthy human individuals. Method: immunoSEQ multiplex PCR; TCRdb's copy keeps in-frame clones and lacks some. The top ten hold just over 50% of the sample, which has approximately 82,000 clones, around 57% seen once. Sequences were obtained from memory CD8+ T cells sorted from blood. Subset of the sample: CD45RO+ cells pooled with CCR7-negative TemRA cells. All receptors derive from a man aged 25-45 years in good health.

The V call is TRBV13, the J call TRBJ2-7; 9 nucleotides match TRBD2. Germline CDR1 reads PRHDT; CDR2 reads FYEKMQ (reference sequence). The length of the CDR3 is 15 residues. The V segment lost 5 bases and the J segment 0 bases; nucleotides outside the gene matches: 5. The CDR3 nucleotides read TGTGCCAGCAGCCATAGCGGGAGAAGCTCCTACGAGCAGTACTTC. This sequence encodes CASSHSGRSSYEQYF.

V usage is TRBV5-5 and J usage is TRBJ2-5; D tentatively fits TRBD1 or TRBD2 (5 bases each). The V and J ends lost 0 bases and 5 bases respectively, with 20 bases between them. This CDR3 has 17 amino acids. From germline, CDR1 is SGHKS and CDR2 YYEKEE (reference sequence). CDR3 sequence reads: CASSLVGTGAPGETQYF. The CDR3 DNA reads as TGTGCCAGCAGCTTGGTCGGGACCGGGGCCCCCGGGGAGACCCAGTACTTC.

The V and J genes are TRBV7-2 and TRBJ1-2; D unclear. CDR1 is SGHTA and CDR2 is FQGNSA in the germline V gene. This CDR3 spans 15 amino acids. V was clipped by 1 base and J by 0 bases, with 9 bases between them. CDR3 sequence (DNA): TGTGCCAGCAGCTTAGATCCGGGAGCTAACTATGGCTACACCTTC. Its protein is CASSLDPGANYGYTF.

CDR3 coding DNA: TGTGCCAGCAGCTTAGCTAGCGGGGCAAACAATGAGCAGTTCTTC. As protein: CASSLASGANNEQFF. This chain joins TRBV11-3 and TRBJ2-1; 9 bases map to TRBD2. V dropped 1 base and J dropped 5; count of bases not matched to a gene: 3. The germline CDR1 and CDR2 sequences are SGHNT and YENEEA. The CDR3 runs to 15 residues.

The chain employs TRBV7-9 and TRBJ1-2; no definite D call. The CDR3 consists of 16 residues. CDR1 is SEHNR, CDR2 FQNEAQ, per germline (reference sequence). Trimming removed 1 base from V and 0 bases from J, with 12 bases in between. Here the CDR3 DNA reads TGTGCCAGCAGCTTAGGACGGGCAGAGGCTAACTATGGCTACACCTTC. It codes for CASSLGRAEANYGYTF.

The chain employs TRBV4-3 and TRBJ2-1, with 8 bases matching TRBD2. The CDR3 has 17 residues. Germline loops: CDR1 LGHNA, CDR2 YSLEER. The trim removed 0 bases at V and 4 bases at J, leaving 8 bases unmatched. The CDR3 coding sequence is TGCGCCAGCAGCCAAGATACTAGCGGCCTACAATACAATGAGCAGTTCTTC. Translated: CASSQDTSGLQYNEQFF.

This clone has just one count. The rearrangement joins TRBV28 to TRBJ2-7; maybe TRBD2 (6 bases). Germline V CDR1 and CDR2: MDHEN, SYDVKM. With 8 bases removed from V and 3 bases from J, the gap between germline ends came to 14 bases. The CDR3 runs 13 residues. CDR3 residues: CASEGGENYEQYF. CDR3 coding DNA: TGTGCCAGCGAGGGCGGGGAGAACTACGAGCAGTACTTC. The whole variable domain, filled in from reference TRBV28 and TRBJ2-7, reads DVKVTQSSRYLVKRTGEKVFLECVQDMDHENMFWYRQDPGLGLRLIYFSYDVKMKEKGDIPEGYSVSREKKERFSLILESASTNQTSMYLCASEGGENYEQYFGPGTRLTVT.

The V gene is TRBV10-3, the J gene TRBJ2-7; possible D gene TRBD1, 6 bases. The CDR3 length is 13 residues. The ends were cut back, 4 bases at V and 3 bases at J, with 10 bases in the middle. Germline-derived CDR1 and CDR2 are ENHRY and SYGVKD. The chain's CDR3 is CAISVGGDYEQYF. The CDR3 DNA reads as TGTGCCATCAGTGTAGGGGGTGACTACGAGCAGTACTTC.

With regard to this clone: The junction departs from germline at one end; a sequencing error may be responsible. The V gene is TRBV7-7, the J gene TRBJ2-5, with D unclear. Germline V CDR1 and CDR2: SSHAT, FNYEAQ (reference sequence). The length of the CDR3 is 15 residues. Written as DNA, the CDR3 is TGTGCTAGCAGCGCCGCAGGTTCCAACCAAGAGACCCAGTACTTC. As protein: CASSAAGSNQETQYF.

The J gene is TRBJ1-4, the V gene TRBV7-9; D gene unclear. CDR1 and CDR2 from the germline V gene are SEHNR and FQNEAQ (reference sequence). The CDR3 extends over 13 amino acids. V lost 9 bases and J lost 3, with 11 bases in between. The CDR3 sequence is CASEGAPNEKLFF. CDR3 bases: TGTGCCAGTGAGGGAGCACCTAATGAAAAACTGTTTTTT.

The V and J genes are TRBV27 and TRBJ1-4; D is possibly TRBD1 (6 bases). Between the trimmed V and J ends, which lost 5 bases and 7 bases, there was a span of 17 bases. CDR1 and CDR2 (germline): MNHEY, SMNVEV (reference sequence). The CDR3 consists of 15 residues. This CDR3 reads CASSLRGGRSEKLFF. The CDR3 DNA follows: TGTGCCAGCAGTCTAAGAGGGGGGCGTTCTGAAAAACTGTTTTTT.

This CDR3 reads CASSWASGMYEQYF. The CDR3 nucleotides are TGTGCCAGCAGTTGGGCTAGCGGAATGTACGAGCAGTACTTC. V gene TRBV28 combines with J gene TRBJ2-7; 7 nucleotides agree with TRBD2. CDR1 and CDR2 from the germline V gene are MDHEN and SYDVKM. J was trimmed by 4 bases and V by 4 bases; bases with no gene match: 7. There are 14 residues in the CDR3.

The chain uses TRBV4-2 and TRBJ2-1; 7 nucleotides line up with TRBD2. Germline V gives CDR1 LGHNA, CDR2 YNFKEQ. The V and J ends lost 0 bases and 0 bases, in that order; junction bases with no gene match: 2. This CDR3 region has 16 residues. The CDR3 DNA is TGTGCCAGCAGCCAAGAGGGCGGGAGCTCCTACAATGAGCAGTTCTTC. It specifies CASSQEGGSSYNEQFF.

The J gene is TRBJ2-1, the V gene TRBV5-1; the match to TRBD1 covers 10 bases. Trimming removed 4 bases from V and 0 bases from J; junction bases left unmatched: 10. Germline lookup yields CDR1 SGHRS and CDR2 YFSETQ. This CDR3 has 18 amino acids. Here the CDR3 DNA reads TGCGCCAGCAGCCTATACCGCGGGACAGGGGCCTCCTACAATGAGCAGTTCTTC. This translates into CASSLYRGTGASYNEQFF.

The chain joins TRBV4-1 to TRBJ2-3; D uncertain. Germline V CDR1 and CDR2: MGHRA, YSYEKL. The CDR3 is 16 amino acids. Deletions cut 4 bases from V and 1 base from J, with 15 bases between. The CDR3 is CASSPSGLERTDTQYF. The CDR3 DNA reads TGCGCCAGCAGCCCATCGGGCCTTGAACGCACAGATACGCAGTATTTT.

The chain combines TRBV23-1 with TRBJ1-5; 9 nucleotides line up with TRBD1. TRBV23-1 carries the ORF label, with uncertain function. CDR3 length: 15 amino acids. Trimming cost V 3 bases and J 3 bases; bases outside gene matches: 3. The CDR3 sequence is CASSQGDRDNQPQHF. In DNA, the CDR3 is TGCGCCAGCAGTCAGGGGGACAGGGACAATCAGCCCCAGCATTTT.

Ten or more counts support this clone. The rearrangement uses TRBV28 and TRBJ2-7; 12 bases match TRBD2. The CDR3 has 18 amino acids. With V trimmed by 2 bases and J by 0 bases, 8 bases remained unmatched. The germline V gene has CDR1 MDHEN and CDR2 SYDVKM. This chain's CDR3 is CASSLRAATSGSSYEQYF. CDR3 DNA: TGTGCCAGCAGTTTACGCGCTGCGACTAGCGGGAGCTCCTACGAGCAGTACTTC.

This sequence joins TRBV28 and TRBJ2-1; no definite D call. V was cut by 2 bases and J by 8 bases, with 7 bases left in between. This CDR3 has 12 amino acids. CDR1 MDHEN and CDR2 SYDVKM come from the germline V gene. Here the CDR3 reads CASSLSCHEQFF. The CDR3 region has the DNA TGTGCCAGCAGTTTAAGCTGCCATGAGCAGTTCTTC.

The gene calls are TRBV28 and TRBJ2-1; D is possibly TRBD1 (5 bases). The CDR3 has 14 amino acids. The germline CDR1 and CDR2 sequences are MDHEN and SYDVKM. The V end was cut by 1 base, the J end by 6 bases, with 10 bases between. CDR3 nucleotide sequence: TGTGCCAGCAGTTTATTCCTGGGGCTCAATGAGCAGTTCTTC. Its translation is CASSLFLGLNEQFF.

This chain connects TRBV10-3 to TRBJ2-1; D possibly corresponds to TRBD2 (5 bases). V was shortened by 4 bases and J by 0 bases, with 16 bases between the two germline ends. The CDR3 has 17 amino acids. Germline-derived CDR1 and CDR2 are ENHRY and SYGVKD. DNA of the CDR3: TGTGCCATCAGTGGAGCGGCGGGCGAGAGCTCCTACAATGAGCAGTTCTTC. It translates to CAISGAAGESSYNEQFF.

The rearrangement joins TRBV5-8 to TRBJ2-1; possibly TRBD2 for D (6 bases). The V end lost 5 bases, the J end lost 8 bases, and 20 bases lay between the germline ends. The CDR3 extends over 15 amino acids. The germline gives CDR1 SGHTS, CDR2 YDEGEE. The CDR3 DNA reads TGTGCCAGCAGTTCGCCGGGACTTGGTAGTGATGAGCAGTTCTTC. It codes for CASSSPGLGSDEQFF.

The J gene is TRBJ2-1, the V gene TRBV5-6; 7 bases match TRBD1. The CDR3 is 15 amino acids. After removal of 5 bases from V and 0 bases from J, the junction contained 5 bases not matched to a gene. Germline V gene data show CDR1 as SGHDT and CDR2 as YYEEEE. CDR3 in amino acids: CASSPGTASYNEQFF. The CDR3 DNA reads TGTGCCAGCAGTCCCGGGACAGCCTCCTACAATGAGCAGTTCTTC.

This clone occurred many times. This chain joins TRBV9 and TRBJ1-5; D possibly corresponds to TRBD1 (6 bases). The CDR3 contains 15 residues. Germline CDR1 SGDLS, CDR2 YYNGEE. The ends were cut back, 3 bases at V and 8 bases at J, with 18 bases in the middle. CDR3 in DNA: TGTGCCAGCAGCGCCATGATGGGACAAGGAGAGCCCCAGCATTTT. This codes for CASSAMMGQGEPQHF. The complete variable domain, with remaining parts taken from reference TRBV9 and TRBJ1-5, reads DSGVTQTPKHLITATGQRVTLRCSPRSGDLSVYWYQQSLDQGLQFLIQYYNGEERAKGNILERFSAQQFPDLHSELNLSSLELGDSALYFCASSAMMGQGEPQHFGDGTRLSIL.

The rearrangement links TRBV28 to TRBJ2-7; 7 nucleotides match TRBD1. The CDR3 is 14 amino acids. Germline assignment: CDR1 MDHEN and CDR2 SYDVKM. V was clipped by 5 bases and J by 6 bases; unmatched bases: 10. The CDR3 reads CASSTRQGLSEQYF. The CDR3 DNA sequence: TGTGCCAGCAGTACCCGACAGGGATTGAGCGAGCAGTACTTC.

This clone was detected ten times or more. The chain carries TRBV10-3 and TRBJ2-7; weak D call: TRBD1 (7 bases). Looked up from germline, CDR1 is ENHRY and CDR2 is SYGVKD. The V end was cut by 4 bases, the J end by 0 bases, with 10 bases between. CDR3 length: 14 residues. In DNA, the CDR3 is TGTGCCATCAGTGGGGGGGACAGCTCCTACGAGCAGTACTTC. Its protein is CAISGGDSSYEQYF.